The rows below give T cell receptor beta chains drawn from one sample of a study of memory CD8 T cells in hepatitis C reinfection. The repertoire was sequenced with immunoSEQ multiplex PCR; TCRdb's copy has only in-frame clones and lacks some. The sample lists over 50,000 clones, nearly 90% occurring once. The source material was naive CD8+ T cells sorted from blood. The receptor source for this set is a man younger than 30 with hepatitis C virus infection. Each CDR3 is given without its conserved first and last residue. The D gene is left open where the match is weak. A row's size may be missing; if present it is once, few, many or a size class.

abundance	v_gene	d_gene	len	j_gene	CDR3aa
-	TRBV5-6	-	10	TRBJ2-3	ASSLDQDTQY
-	TRBV15	-	14	TRBJ1-4	ATSSNQEATNEKLF
once	TRBV19	-	12	TRBJ1-5	ATEWGRGNQPQH
-	TRBV5-5	TRBD1	14	TRBJ1-1	ASSRDSGTMNTEAF
-	TRBV28	-	12	TRBJ2-5	ASSLSPDSGTQY
-	TRBV15	-	14	TRBJ2-1	ATSRERSSSYNEQF
-	TRBV9	-	15	TRBJ1-6	ASSVAIGPGVGSPLH
-	TRBV19	-	11	TRBJ1-1	ASSFGVFTEAF
-	TRBV19	-	14	TRBJ2-7	ASSISLDSFSYEQY
-	TRBV27	-	12	TRBJ2-3	ASSSDSQRDTQY
-	TRBV13	TRBD2	13	TRBJ2-7	ASSLSGRQSYEQY
-	TRBV13	TRBD1	14	TRBJ2-7	ASSLGVGTASYEQY
-	TRBV9	TRBD2	13	TRBJ2-5	ASSVGWGGWETQY
-	TRBV5-6	TRBD1	15	TRBJ1-6	ASSAQGQGVLRSPLH
few	TRBV6-6	TRBD2	13	TRBJ2-1	ASSYGLAGVNEQF
-	TRBV28	TRBD1	10	TRBJ2-7	ASETGYNEQY
few	TRBV27	TRBD2	13	TRBJ2-7	ASSTGLAGAYEQY
-	TRBV5-6	-	13	TRBJ2-1	ASAPWGGLNNEQF
-	TRBV7-8	TRBD1	17	TRBJ2-1	ASSPRSLQTRDRDDEQF
-	TRBV4-3	TRBD2	12	TRBJ2-1	ASSQEVGGREQF
-	TRBV28	TRBD2	12	TRBJ2-7	AIQGPGLGNEQY
-	TRBV5-6	-	14	TRBJ1-6	ASSLARRGGNSPLH
once	TRBV19	-	15	TRBJ2-2	ASSALRDSPGTGELF
once	TRBV13	TRBD1	13	TRBJ2-7	ASSLGLGQGREQY
-	TRBV27	-	11	TRBJ1-1	ASSSPGDTEAF
-	TRBV7-2	-	13	TRBJ2-2	ASSSQEGYTGELF
-	TRBV5-1	-	13	TRBJ2-6	ASSWVGAGANVLT
-	TRBV6-1	TRBD2	14	TRBJ2-5	ASSGGLAGLGETQY
-	TRBV4-1	TRBD1	14	TRBJ2-2	ASSQDRGTGAGELF
-	TRBV4-3	-	13	TRBJ2-1	ASSRTESSYNEQF
-	TRBV6-5	TRBD2	12	TRBJ2-1	ASSYVLAGSEQF
-	TRBV27	-	15	TRBJ2-6	ASSFGTFDSGANVLT
-	TRBV6-1	-	10	TRBJ2-3	ASSVDSDTQY
-	TRBV28	-	12	TRBJ1-5	ASSLRGSNQPQH
-	TRBV18	-	10	TRBJ2-1	ASSLTGDEQF
-	TRBV9	-	15	TRBJ1-6	ASSVRDSSSYNSPLH
-	TRBV6-5	-	11	TRBJ2-1	ASSSGTYNEQF
-	TRBV6-1	-	14	TRBJ2-2	ASSEDFGGWTGELF
-	TRBV19	-	12	TRBJ2-1	ASIRGSSYNEQF
-	TRBV19	-	13	TRBJ2-1	ASSMFGGVYNEQF
few	TRBV4-1	-	11	TRBJ2-7	ASSQEIGYEQY
-	TRBV6-5	-	12	TRBJ1-1	ASSYSNGNTEAF
once	TRBV11-2	-	13	TRBJ2-1	ASSSRDSPYNEQF
-	TRBV6-1	-	10	TRBJ2-7	ASTNRVYEQY
few	TRBV5-6	TRBD1	10	TRBJ1-1	ASSSGQGEAF
-	TRBV4-1	-	11	TRBJ2-3	ASSPVRTDTQY
once	TRBV11-2	-	10	-	ASSLQAHEQY
-	TRBV5-1	TRBD2	12	TRBJ2-1	ASSLTGLANEQF
once	TRBV7-9	-	12	TRBJ2-3	ASSQTTSTDTQY
-	TRBV13	-	14	TRBJ1-6	ASSYSGAPSNSPLH
-	TRBV5-4	-	13	TRBJ1-6	ASSLVGTYNSPLH
-	TRBV27	TRBD1	14	TRBJ1-4	ASSATGTGTNEKLF